A selection of T cell receptor beta chains follows, all from one sample in a study of blood T cell repertoires in COVID-19. Produced via immunoSEQ multiplex PCR; TCRdb's table is partial and in-frame only. The data hold 150,000 or so clones, with about 81% observed a single time. The sequenced sample consisted of peripheral blood. Source of these receptors: a human donor in a cohort sampled during active COVID-19. Each CDR3 is given with its conserved first and last residue. The D gene is left open where the match is weak. Part of the rows lack a size; the others show once, few, many or a class for expanded clones.

>TRBV11-2|TRBJ2-5|.|.
TGTGCCAGCAGCTTAAGGATAGGCAGGGTTCTAGGAGAGACCCAGTACTTC
CASSLRIGRVLGETQYF
>TRBV18|TRBJ2-7|.|few
TGTGCCAGCTCACCAGTGGCAGGGTACGAGCAGTACTTC
CASSPVAGYEQYF
>TRBV28|TRBJ1-2|TRBD1|.
TGTGCCAGCAGAGCTACAGGGGCCTCCTTCTATGGCTACACCTTC
CASRATGASFYGYTF
>TRBV9|TRBJ1-3|TRBD1|.
TGTGCCAGCTCTATAGAGGGGGCATCTGGAAACACCATATATTTT
CASSIEGASGNTIYF
>TRBV9|TRBJ2-7|TRBD1|.
TGTGCCAGCAGCGTTGACAGGGGAGGTTTCGAGCAGTACTTC
CASSVDRGGFEQYF
>TRBV6-5|TRBJ1-1|TRBD1|.
TGTGCCAGCAGAATGACAGGGATGAACACTGAAGCTTTCTTT
CASRMTGMNTEAFF
>TRBV6-5|TRBJ2-3|TRBD2|.
TGTGCCAGCAGTAAGCTAGCGGGAGCAGATACGCAGTATTTT
CASSKLAGADTQYF
>TRBV5-1|TRBJ2-7|.|.
TGCGCCAGCAGCTTCGACTCGCGACCCTACGAGCAGTACTTC
CASSFDSRPYEQYF
>TRBV11-2|TRBJ2-1|TRBD2|.
TGTGCCAGCAGCTTAGCGGGAGGGTCCTACAATGAGCAGTTCTTC
CASSLAGGSYNEQFF
>TRBV18|TRBJ2-1|TRBD1|.
TGTGCCAGCTCACCAGGGACAGGGTCGGGCAATGAGCAGTTCTTC
CASSPGTGSGNEQFF
>TRBV6-5|TRBJ1-2|TRBD1|.
TGTGCCAGCAGACCGGGACAGGGGGCTCGAGGCTACACCTTC
CASRPGQGARGYTF
>TRBV9|TRBJ1-1|TRBD1|.
TGTGCCAGCAGCGAGGACAGGGCGCGCACTGAAGCTTTCTTT
CASSEDRARTEAFF
>TRBV7-2|TRBJ1-5|.|.
TGTGCCAGCAGCTTAGCCGGGGTTAGCAATCAGCCCCAGCATTTT
CASSLAGVSNQPQHF
>TRBV7-8|TRBJ2-3|TRBD1|once
TGTGCCAGCAGCCGCGGGACAGGGACGCAGTATTTT
CASSRGTGTQYF
>TRBV5-1|TRBJ1-4|TRBD1|.
TGCGCCAGCAAGAGAGACAGGGCTAATGAAAAACTGTTTTTT
CASKRDRANEKLFF
>TRBV19|TRBJ2-7|TRBD2|.
TGTGCCAGTAGTATAAAAGGAGGTCTAGCGGGAGGCCGGTACTTC
CASSIKGGLAGGRYF
>TRBV3-1/TRBV3-2|TRBJ2-1|TRBD2|.
TGTGCCAGCAGCCGATTGTCTAGCGGGCTCACCTACAATGAGCAGTTCTTC
CASSRLSSGLTYNEQFF
>TRBV27|TRBJ2-1|TRBD2|.
TGTGCCAGCAGTACACGGACTAGCGGGTCCTCCTACAATGAGCAGTTCTTC
CASSTRTSGSSYNEQFF
>TRBV18|TRBJ2-3|.|.
TGTGCCAGCTCACCGTATAGCAGCACAGATACGCAGTATTTT
CASSPYSSTDTQYF
>TRBV6-5|TRBJ2-7|TRBD1|.
TGTGCCAGCCAGAGGGGGCAAAACTCCTACGAGCAGTACTTC
CASQRGQNSYEQYF
>TRBV19|TRBJ1-4|.|.
TGTGCCAGTAGTATTTGGGGGCCGCGCTTTGCAACTAATGAAAAACTGTTTTTT
CASSIWGPRFATNEKLFF
>TRBV19|TRBJ1-1|TRBD1|few
TGTGCCAGCAGAGACAGGGGTAATGAAGCTTTCTTT
CASRDRGNEAFF
>TRBV5-1|TRBJ1-1|TRBD1|.
TGCGCCAGCAGCACAGGGGAAAGATACACTGAAGCTTTCTTT
CASSTGERYTEAFF
>TRBV29-1|TRBJ2-7|TRBD2|.
TGCAGCGTTGACACCCCCGGGGGGAAGACCTACGAGCAGTACTTC
CSVDTPGGKTYEQYF
>TRBV7-2|TRBJ1-6|.|.
TGTGCCAGCAGCTCCGGGACTGAGAGGTCCCTCCACTTT
CASSSGTERSLHF
>TRBV7-9|TRBJ1-2|TRBD1|.
TGTGCCAGCAGCTTGACGGACAGGGCCAACTATGGCTACACCTTC
CASSLTDRANYGYTF
>TRBV24-1|TRBJ2-2|TRBD1|few
TGTGCCACGCAACCGGGACAGTATGACGGGGAGCTGTTTTTT
CATQPGQYDGELFF
>TRBV30|TRBJ2-7|.|few
TGTGCCTGGAGTGTTGGAGGGTTGACAGAGCAGTACTTC
CAWSVGGLTEQYF
>TRBV7-8|TRBJ2-7|.|.
TGTGCCAGCAGCCCAGCAGAGGGACTTGGCGAGCAGTACTTC
CASSPAEGLGEQYF
>TRBV11-2|TRBJ2-7|TRBD1|.
TGTGCCAGCAGCGTACAAGGGACAGGAATTTACGAGCAGTACTTC
CASSVQGTGIYEQYF
>TRBV27|TRBJ2-2|TRBD2|.
TGTGCCAGCAGTTCGGGGGGAAACACCGGGGAGCTGTTTTTT
CASSSGGNTGELFF
>TRBV10-3|TRBJ2-7|.|once
TGTGCCATCAGTGCTGGCAGCTCCTACGAGCAGTACTTC
CAISAGSSYEQYF
>TRBV27|TRBJ2-7|.|few
TGTGCCAGCAGTTTTCAACCCGGTTTTTACGAGCAGTACTTC
CASSFQPGFYEQYF
>TRBV6-1|TRBJ2-2|TRBD2|.
TGTGCCAGCGGCTCTAGCGGGGGACGATCGGGGTTTTTT
CASGSSGGRSGFF
>TRBV27|TRBJ2-7|TRBD2|.
TGTGCCAGCAGTCTCCTAGCGGGGGTTTACGAGCAGTACTTC
CASSLLAGVYEQYF
>TRBV5-1|TRBJ2-6|.|.
TGCGCCAGCAGCCTCGGGGTAGGTGGGGCCAACGTCCTGACTTTC
CASSLGVGGANVLTF
>TRBV7-3|TRBJ2-1|TRBD2|.
TGTGCCAGCAGCTTAAACGGGAGGGATTACAATGAGCAGTTCTTC
CASSLNGRDYNEQFF
>TRBV7-2|TRBJ2-3|TRBD2|once
TGTGCCAGCAGCTTCATAGCGGGAGACCCCACAGATACGCAGTATTTT
CASSFIAGDPTDTQYF
>TRBV19|TRBJ1-5|TRBD1|.
TGTGCCAGTAGTGGCAGACAGGGAGGTCAGCCCCAGCATTTT
CASSGRQGGQPQHF
>TRBV19|TRBJ2-1|TRBD1|few
TGTGCCAGTAGTGGGACAGGCCCGATTAGGGGGCAGTTCTTC
CASSGTGPIRGQFF
>TRBV2|TRBJ2-7|.|.
TGTGCCAGCAGACCGGACAGCTACGAGCAGTACTTC
CASRPDSYEQYF
>TRBV18|TRBJ1-1|TRBD1|.
TGTGCCAGCTCACCACTTTTAATTGGACAGGGGACCACTGAAGCTTTCTTT
CASSPLLIGQGTTEAFF
>TRBV7-2|TRBJ1-1|.|.
TGTGCCAGCAGCTTAGCCGTGGCTCAGGCTGAAGCTTTCTTT
CASSLAVAQAEAFF
>TRBV25-1|TRBJ2-2|.|.
TGTGCCAGCAGTCGGGGCACCGGGGAGCTGTTTTTT
CASSRGTGELFF